What follows are 23 T cell receptor beta chains derived from one specimen sequenced in a study of blood T cell repertoires in COVID-19. Assay used: immunoSEQ multiplex PCR; TCRdb lists only in-frame clones, some missing. Of about 260,000 clones in the sample, 85% to 90% are singletons; the top ten hold about 4%. Material: peripheral blood. The receptors originated from a woman in her thirties or forties with acute or convalescent COVID-19.

The chain recombines TRBV18 with TRBJ1-4, with 9 bases identical to TRBD1. The V gene's germline CDR1 is KGHSH and CDR2 LQKENI. The length of the CDR3 is 18 residues. The trim removed 1 base at V and 8 bases at J, leaving 14 bases unmatched. The CDR3 DNA is TGTGCCAGCTCACCACTCCCGGGACAGGGAGGCCCTGGAGAAAAACTGTTTTTT. Translated: CASSPLPGQGGPGEKLFF.

The J gene is TRBJ1-2, the V gene TRBV6-5, with TRBD1 matching over 7 bases. V was pared by 5 bases and J by 4 bases, with 10 bases of the junction left unmatched. The CDR3 runs 15 residues. Germline lookup yields CDR1 MNHEY and CDR2 SVGAGI. For the CDR3, the DNA is TGTGCCAGCAGTCTTCTCCGGGACAGACCCTATGGCTACACCTTC. Translated: CASSLLRDRPYGYTF.

This clone is a singleton in its sample. The chain recombines TRBV5-1 with TRBJ2-7; tentatively, D is TRBD2 (5 bases). V was pared by 0 bases and J by 4 bases, with 8 bases between. This CDR3 contains 13 residues. Germline CDR1 reads SGHRS; CDR2 reads YFSETQ. This chain's CDR3 is CASSLGSGYEQYV. CDR3 nucleotide sequence: TGCGCCAGCAGCTTGGGGTCGGGGTACGAGCAGTACGTC.

This clone was picked up one time. The chain uses TRBV6-6 and TRBJ1-2; D gene ambiguous. V was trimmed by 11 bases and J by 2 bases, leaving 9 bases between them. The CDR3 sequence is 11 residues long. CDR1 is MNHNY, CDR2 SVGAGI, per germline (reference sequence). The CDR3 is CACIGNYGYTF. The CDR3 nucleotides read TGTGCCTGCATTGGCAACTATGGCTACACCTTC.

The gene calls are TRBV6-5 and TRBJ2-3; 11 bases fit TRBD2. CDR3 length: 15 residues. Germline lookup yields CDR1 MNHEY and CDR2 SVGAGI. Unmatched junction bases numbered 2, after V lost 4 bases and J lost 2 bases. This CDR3 reads CASSSLAGDTDTQYF. The DNA of the CDR3 is TGTGCCAGCAGTTCACTAGCGGGGGACACAGATACGCAGTATTTT.

This rearrangement joins TRBV19 to TRBJ1-1, with TRBD1 matching 7 bases. CDR3 length equals 13 residues. CDR1 is LNHDA and CDR2 is SQIVND in the germline V gene (reference sequence). With V trimmed by 6 bases and J by 0 bases, 1 base remained unmatched. Here the CDR3 DNA reads TGTGCCAGTAGGGGGACAGTGAACACTGAAGCTTTCTTT. Its translation: CASRGTVNTEAFF. The full variable domain, in which reference TRBV19 and TRBJ1-1 provide the parts outside the CDR3, is DGGITQSPKYLFRKEGQNVTLSCEQNLNHDAMYWYRQDPGQGLRLIYYSQIVNDFQKGDIAEGYSVSREKKESFPLTVTSAQKNPTAFYLCASRGTVNTEAFFGQGTRLTVV.

The chain links TRBV5-4 to TRBJ1-1; no clear D. CDR3 size: 12 residues. V dropped 0 bases and J dropped 8 bases, with 8 bases sitting between them. In germline, CDR1 is SGHNT, CDR2 YYREEE (reference sequence). The CDR3 bases are TGTGCCAGCAGCTTGGCGCCGGAGGAAGCTTTCTTT. This translates into CASSLAPEEAFF.

J is TRBJ2-1 and V is TRBV4-1; a weak D match, TRBD2 (7 bases). Trimming shortened V by 1 base and J by 4 bases, and 17 bases separated the two germline ends. CDR1 MGHRA and CDR2 YSYEKL come from the germline V gene. The CDR3 totals 17 residues. This CDR3 reads CASSQASGGLNYNEQFF. CDR3 coding DNA: TGCGCCAGCAGCCAAGCATCCGGGGGGCTAAATTACAATGAGCAGTTCTTC.

The rearrangement uses TRBV27 and TRBJ1-1; the D gene is possibly TRBD1 (6 bases). V lost 4 bases to trimming and J lost 3 bases, with 21 bases between them. Germline V gene data show CDR1 as MNHEY and CDR2 as SMNVEV (reference sequence). There are 17 residues in the CDR3. The CDR3 DNA sequence: TGTGCCAGCAGTTCCTCGGGTAGGGGGATTGGGTACACTGAAGCTTTCTTT. It yields the protein CASSSSGRGIGYTEAFF.

The chain employs TRBV7-8 and TRBJ1-5; 8 nucleotides match TRBD1. Per the germline V gene, CDR1 is SGHVS and CDR2 is FQNEAQ. With 0 bases clipped from V and 7 bases from J, the junction kept 8 bases outside the gene matches. The CDR3 is 16 amino acids. The CDR3 DNA reads TGTGCCAGCAGCTTAGCGGACCACAGGGGGTACCAGCCCCAGCATTTT. It translates to CASSLADHRGYQPQHF.

The chain carries TRBV5-1 and TRBJ2-1, with 9 nucleotides matching TRBD2. V trimming: 4 bases; J trimming: 2 bases; junction bases outside the gene matches: 13. Germline CDR1 and CDR2: SGHRS and YFSETQ. The CDR3 is made up of 18 amino acids. The CDR3 DNA is TGCGCCAGCAGCGGAGTTGGATTAGCGGGGGTACCCTACAATGAGCAGTTCTTC. Encoded protein: CASSGVGLAGVPYNEQFF.

The rearrangement uses TRBV7-8 and TRBJ1-1, with 11 positions matching TRBD1. V was clipped by 5 bases and J by 5 bases; unmatched bases: 4. Germline V gene data show CDR1 as SGHVS and CDR2 as FQNEAQ. The CDR3 spans 14 residues. The CDR3 protein is CASSPGQGATEAFF. CDR3 coding DNA: TGTGCCAGCAGCCCCGGACAGGGGGCAACTGAAGCTTTCTTT.

V is TRBV7-9 and J is TRBJ1-2, with D maybe TRBD1 (6 bases). CDR3 length equals 14 residues. V lost 1 base, J lost 5 bases, and 11 bases lay in between. Looked up from germline, CDR1 is SEHNR and CDR2 is FQNEAQ (reference sequence). CDR3 residues: CASSLVQDRYGYTF. In DNA form, the CDR3 reads TGTGCCAGCAGCTTAGTGCAGGACAGATATGGCTACACCTTC. The full variable domain, rest sourced from reference TRBV7-9 and TRBJ1-2, is DTGVSQNPRHKITKRGQNVTFRCDPISEHNRLYWYRQTLGQGPEFLTYFQNEAQLEKSRLLSDRFSAERPKGSFSTLEIQRTEQGDSAMYLCASSLVQDRYGYTFGSGTRLTVV.

V is TRBV30 and J is TRBJ2-1; D might be TRBD1 (6 bases). This CDR3 has 14 amino acids. The germline gives CDR1 GTSNPN, CDR2 SVGIG (reference sequence). Trimming took off 1 base at V and 4 bases at J, with 11 bases between the two ends. The CDR3 region is CAWSAGHPYNEQFF. The CDR3 DNA follows: TGTGCCTGGAGTGCGGGACACCCATACAATGAGCAGTTCTTC. The full variable domain, completed using reference TRBV30 and TRBJ2-1, is SQTIHQWPATLVQPVGSPLSLECTVEGTSNPNLYWYRQAAGRGLQLLFYSVGIGQISSEVPQNLSASRPQDRQFILSSKKLLLSDSGFYLCAWSAGHPYNEQFFGPGTRLTVL.

The J gene is TRBJ2-2, the V gene TRBV6-5; 7 positions match TRBD1. The CDR3 covers 15 residues. Germline V gene sequence: CDR1 MNHEY, CDR2 SVGAGI. V lost 6 bases and J lost 4; bases outside the gene matches: 8. The CDR3 region is CASSLPHRGTGELFF. CDR3 in DNA: TGTGCCAGCAGCCTCCCCCACAGGGGCACCGGGGAGCTGTTTTTT.

This chain uses TRBV10-1 with TRBJ2-2; D is perhaps TRBD2 (5 bases). V lost 6 bases and J 2 bases, leaving 10 bases between the germline ends. The germline CDR1 and CDR2 sequences are WNHNN and SYGVQD (reference sequence). The CDR3 runs to 14 residues. The CDR3 sequence is CASRARANTGELFF. CDR3 sequence (DNA): TGCGCCAGCAGGGCGAGGGCCAACACCGGGGAGCTGTTTTTT.

A remark on this clone: This same CDR3 is encoded by further DNA sequences in the sample. The V gene is TRBV11-2, the J gene TRBJ2-7; D might be TRBD1 (6 bases). This CDR3 is 14 amino acids long. The V gene lost 1 base and the J gene lost 1 base, with 8 bases spanning the gap. Germline V gene data show CDR1 as SGHAT and CDR2 as FQNNGV. In nucleotides, the CDR3 is TGTGCCAGCAGCTTAGGAGGGGGTTCCTACGAGCAGTACGTC. Amino acids: CASSLGGGSYEQYV.

The V and J genes are TRBV18 and TRBJ1-6, with a tentative D call TRBD1 (6 bases). CDR1 is KGHSH and CDR2 is LQKENI in the germline V gene. Trimming pared 3 bases from V and 6 bases from J, leaving 9 bases between. The CDR3 spans 14 residues. In DNA, the CDR3 is TGTGCCAGCTCACCGGACAGCACTAATTCACCCCTCCACTTT. Its translation is CASSPDSTNSPLHF.

CDR3 nucleotide sequence: TGTGCCAGCAGCCCGGGCGGGGGTCCCAATCAGCCCCAGCATTTT. Its translation: CASSPGGGPNQPQHF. The V gene is TRBV5-6, the J gene TRBJ1-5, with D perhaps matching TRBD1 (5 bases). CDR1 is SGHDT, CDR2 YYEEEE, per germline. The CDR3 is made up of 15 amino acids. The V end lost 4 bases, the J end lost 3 bases, and 14 bases lay between the germline ends.

The rearrangement links TRBV9 to TRBJ1-2, with TRBD1 matching over 7 bases. V was pared by 7 bases and J by 7 bases, with 13 bases of the junction left unmatched. Germline V gene lookup returns CDR1 SGDLS and CDR2 YYNGEE. The CDR3 spans 14 residues. The CDR3 sequence is CASGNVRTGGGYTF. The DNA of the CDR3 is TGTGCCAGCGGTAACGTCCGGACAGGCGGTGGCTACACCTTC.

This rearrangement joins TRBV11-2 to TRBJ1-1, with 9 bases lining up with TRBD1. The length of the CDR3 is 17 residues. V shed 1 base and J 1 base; nucleotides not matched to a gene: 7. Germline V CDR1 and CDR2: SGHAT, FQNNGV. Here the CDR3 reads CASSLGRPGQGNTEAFF. The CDR3 DNA follows: TGTGCCAGCAGCTTAGGTCGACCGGGACAGGGGAACACTGAAGCTTTCTTT.

The chain links TRBV29-1 to TRBJ2-1; TRBD2 might be the D (5 bases). Trimming took 6 bases from V and 9 from J, leaving 12 bases between them. Germline V gene sequence: CDR1 SQVTM, CDR2 ANQGSEA. This CDR3 region has 11 residues. DNA for the CDR3: TGCAGCGTGCCCGCGGGCGGTGAGCAGTTCTTC. Protein: CSVPAGGEQFF.

The chain links TRBV4-1 to TRBJ1-5, with unresolved D. The CDR3 spans 17 residues. Trimming left V 2 bases short and J 4 bases short, with 18 bases between. The V gene's germline CDR1 is MGHRA and CDR2 YSYEKL. CDR3 bases: TGCGCCAGCAGCCAAAATTGGGCCCTCAGGTCAAATCAGCCCCAGCATTTT. It yields the protein CASSQNWALRSNQPQHF.